These T cell receptor beta chains were read from a single sample in a study of T cell responses to AZD1222 COVID-19 vaccine. Sequencing used immunoSEQ multiplex PCR; TCRdb keeps in-frame clones, though not all of them. Among approximately 160,000 clones listed, about 90% were seen once. The material sequenced was peripheral blood, taken on day 0 of AZD1222 vaccination. These receptors originate from an adult in good health. CDR3s include the opening cysteine and the closing phenylalanine or tryptophan. D genes are given only for firm matches. Size is omitted from some rows. Given values are once, few, many or a class for expanded clones.

V	size	J	length	D	CDR3	DNA
TRBV19	NA	TRBJ2-7	13	NA	CASSIALGYEQYF	TGTGCCAGTAGTATAGCTTTGGGGTACGAGCAGTACTTC
TRBV27	NA	TRBJ2-7	15	NA	CASSLYSPRGRRVYF	TGTGCCAGCAGTTTATACTCCCCCCGGGGTCGGCGGGTGTACTTC
TRBV5-1	NA	TRBJ2-1	15	NA	CASSLAGSGGREQFF	TGCGCCAGCAGCTTGGCCGGGTCGGGGGGCCGAGAGCAGTTCTTC
TRBV5-1	few	TRBJ2-7	14	NA	CASSLLGVRYEQYF	TGCGCCAGCAGCTTGCTTGGAGTAAGATACGAGCAGTACTTC
TRBV5-1	NA	TRBJ2-7	15	TRBD1	CASSVGQLLMYEQYF	TGCGCCAGCAGCGTGGGACAGCTACTTATGTACGAGCAGTACTTC
TRBV9	NA	TRBJ1-2	16	NA	CASSVASIGQSGGYTF	TGTGCCAGCAGCGTAGCTTCGATTGGGCAGAGTGGTGGCTACACCTTC
TRBV27	NA	TRBJ2-7	15	NA	CASSLSAISSYEQYF	TGTGCCAGCAGTTTATCGGCGATTTCCTCCTACGAGCAGTACTTC
TRBV7-9	once	TRBJ2-1	12	NA	CASSLVGQSQFF	TGTGCCAGCAGCTTAGTTGGTCAGTCCCAGTTCTTC
TRBV19	NA	TRBJ2-1	14	NA	CASRSASSYNEQFF	TGTGCCAGTAGGAGCGCAAGCTCCTACAATGAGCAGTTCTTC
TRBV6-1	NA	TRBJ2-1	15	NA	CASSDQGSARGEQFF	TGTGCCAGCAGTGACCAGGGGTCGGCGCGGGGTGAGCAGTTCTTC
TRBV6-5	once	TRBJ1-4	14	NA	CASSYSGGGEKLFF	TGTGCCAGCAGTTACTCGGGAGGGGGTGAAAAACTGTTTTTT
TRBV10-1	NA	TRBJ1-6	16	NA	CASPFSGRSYNSPLHF	TGCGCCAGCCCGTTTTCCGGCCGCTCCTATAATTCACCCCTCCACTTT
TRBV5-1	NA	TRBJ1-2	15	NA	CASSLWQRGSRGYTF	TGCGCCAGCAGCTTGTGGCAAAGGGGGTCTCGTGGCTACACCTTC
TRBV12-3/TRBV12-4	NA	TRBJ1-6	12	NA	CASSFGGAPLHF	TGTGCCAGCAGTTTTGGGGGTGCACCCCTCCACTTT
TRBV9	NA	TRBJ2-3	17	NA	CASSSAARRGRTDTQYF	TGTGCCAGCAGCTCTGCGGCGCGGAGAGGCCGCACAGATACGCAGTATTTT
TRBV27	NA	TRBJ1-1	17	NA	CASSLYGQHLLNTEAFF	TGTGCCAGCAGTTTATACGGACAGCACCTCCTGAACACTGAAGCTTTCTTT